The next 22 T cell receptor beta chains were all read from a single sample in a study of cytomegalovirus exposure and HLA in healthy donors. 60 Vbeta and 13 Jbeta primers were used in PCR. Only in-frame clones appear in the TCRdb table, and some are missing; sequencing was by immunoSEQ multiplex PCR. The repertoire holds 100,000 to 150,000 clones, 8.5% seen once, with under 7% in the top ten. The source material was PBMCs. The receptors come from a man between 40 and 49 years old in good health and CMV-seronegative.

With regard to this clone: A read error may account for a junction end that differs from germline. This sequence joins TRBV4-2 and TRBJ1-5; the D is unclear. The CDR3 has 17 residues. Germline CDR1 LGHNA, CDR2 YNFKEQ. This CDR3 reads CASSQESVLYSNQPRHF. The CDR3 DNA follows: TGTGCCAGCAGCCAAGAATCAGTCCTTTATAGCAATCAGCCCCGGCATTTT.

This clone was detected a few times. The chain carries TRBV9 and TRBJ2-7; 16 positions match TRBD2. The CDR3 is 18 amino acids. V trimming: 4 bases; J trimming: 5 bases; junction bases outside the gene matches: 12. Germline V gives CDR1 SGDLS, CDR2 YYNGEE. Here the CDR3 DNA reads TGTGCCAGCAGCCCATCGGGACTAGCGGGGGGGCCTCTGCACGAGCAGTACTTC. Translation gives CASSPSGLAGGPLHEQYF.

This rearrangement joins TRBV6-1 to TRBJ1-5; 10 bases match TRBD1. The CDR3 consists of 14 residues. Germline V gene sequence: CDR1 MNHNS, CDR2 SASEGT. J was trimmed by 7 bases and V by 7 bases; bases with no gene match: 7. DNA for the CDR3: TGTGCCAGCAAAATGACAGGGGGCGAGCAGCCCCAGCATTTT. Its translation: CASKMTGGEQPQHF.

This chain connects TRBV27 to TRBJ2-7, with 10 bases aligning to TRBD1. V was clipped by 6 bases and J by 1 base; unmatched bases: 6. Germline CDR1 is MNHEY and CDR2 is SMNVEV (reference sequence). The CDR3 is made up of 15 amino acids. CDR3 loop: CASSSWDRGSYEQYF. The DNA of the CDR3 is TGTGCCAGCAGCTCATGGGACAGGGGATCCTACGAGCAGTACTTC.

This clone was detected a few times. The chain couples TRBV5-6 to TRBJ1-1; D remains ambiguous. CDR3 length: 12 amino acids. Per the germline V gene, CDR1 is SGHDT and CDR2 is YYEEEE. V lost 1 base and J 13 bases, leaving 14 bases between the germline ends. CDR3: CASSLLTGFSFF. The CDR3, as DNA: TGTGCCAGCAGCTTGTTGACGGGATTCAGTTTCTTT. Together with reference TRBV5-6 and TRBJ1-1, the CDR3 gives the full variable domain: DAGVTQSPTHLIKTRGQQVTLRCSPKSGHDTVSWYQQALGQGPQFIFQYYEEEERQRGNFPDRFSGHQFPNYSSELNVNALLLGDSALYLCASSLLTGFSFFGQGTRLTVV.

The table lists this clone with a few counts. The V and J genes are TRBV15 and TRBJ2-4; 7 bases are a match to TRBD1. Looked up from germline, CDR1 is LNHNV and CDR2 is YYDKDF (reference sequence). The CDR3 is 14 amino acids. The V and J ends lost 1 base and 8 bases, in that order; junction bases with no gene match: 5. The CDR3 bases are TGTGCCACCAGCAGAGGGGCCCAGGGGGACATTCAGTACTTC. Its protein product is CATSRGAQGDIQYF.

The chain has TRBV9 and TRBJ1-2; TRBD1 matches at 7 bases. Trimming cost V 4 bases and J 0 bases; bases outside gene matches: 3. Looked up from germline, CDR1 is SGDLS and CDR2 is YYNGEE. This CDR3 has 14 amino acids. CDR3: CASSRQGTNYGYTF. In nucleotides, the CDR3 is TGTGCCAGCAGCCGACAGGGAACTAACTATGGCTACACCTTC.

The rearrangement uses TRBV5-6 and TRBJ2-5, with D unclear. From germline, CDR1 is SGHDT and CDR2 YYEEEE. Trimming left V 0 bases short and J 2 bases short, with 5 bases between. This CDR3 contains 13 residues. CDR3 nucleotides: TGTGCCAGCAGCTTGGCGGTGCAAGAGACCCAGTACTTC. Its translation: CASSLAVQETQYF.

Only a few counts were recorded for this clone. The rearrangement uses TRBV10-3 and TRBJ2-5, with a tentative D call TRBD1 (7 bases). Deletions cut 8 bases from V and 5 bases from J, with 18 bases between. Germline-derived CDR1 and CDR2 are ENHRY and SYGVKD. The CDR3 extends over 14 amino acids. CDR3 sequence: CAISLGGGGETQYF. CDR3 DNA sequence: TGTGCCATCTCTCTAGGAGGGGGCGGGGAGACCCAGTACTTC.

Only a few counts were recorded for this clone. This chain connects TRBV12-1 to TRBJ2-7; the table's D gene call, TRBD1, was not cross checked with the DNA. TRBV12-1 corresponds to a pseudogene. The CDR3 is 16 residues long. CDR3 nucleotide sequence: TGTGCCAGCAGCCCCAGACAGGGATGGAGCTCCTACGAGCAGTACTTC. Translating gives CASSPRQGWSSYEQYF.

This clone occurred a few times. The CDR3 DNA reads TGTGCCAGCAGCCGACGAGGGCATAACGTGAAAGAGACCCAGTACTTC. Amino acid sequence: CASSRRGHNVKETQYF. The chain carries TRBV5-6 and TRBJ2-5; maybe TRBD2 (5 bases). The germline V gene has CDR1 SGHDT and CDR2 YYEEEE. This CDR3 has 16 residues. The V end was cut by 4 bases, the J end by 3 bases, with 19 bases between.

The V call is TRBV15, the J call TRBJ2-7; TRBD1 matches at 7 bases. The V gene's germline CDR1 is LNHNV and CDR2 YYDKDF (reference sequence). CDR3 length equals 14 residues. V lost 8 bases, J lost 2 bases, and 9 bases stayed unmatched. In nucleotides, the CDR3 is TGTGCCACCGCGACAGGGTACCGCCCCTACGAGCAGTACTTC. This gives the protein CATATGYRPYEQYF. Full variable domain (outside the CDR3, taken from reference TRBV15 and TRBJ2-7): DAMVIQNPRYQVTQFGKPVTLSCSQTLNHNVMYWYQQKSSQAPKLLFHYYDKDFNNEADTPDNFQSRRPNTSFCFLDIRSPGLGDTAMYLCATATGYRPYEQYFGPGTRLTVT.

This clone has more than one count but fewer than ten. J is TRBJ2-2 and V is TRBV4-1; D remains ambiguous. CDR3 length equals 16 residues. Trimming shortened V by 3 bases and J by 2 bases, and 13 bases separated the two germline ends. The V gene's germline CDR1 is MGHRA and CDR2 YSYEKL. Written as DNA, the CDR3 is TGCGCCAGCAGCCATAAATTCGCAGGCAACACCGGGGAGCTGTTTTTT. It specifies CASSHKFAGNTGELFF.

Only a few counts were recorded for this clone. The chain links TRBV9 to TRBJ2-7; possibly TRBD2 for D (7 bases). The CDR3 runs 14 residues. The V end was cut by 5 bases, the J end by 0 bases, with 12 bases between. Germline lookup yields CDR1 SGDLS and CDR2 YYNGEE. CDR3 sequence (DNA): TGTGCCAGCAGTGGGGGGGCGGTCTCCTACGAGCAGTACTTC. Its translation: CASSGGAVSYEQYF.

In this sample, this clone turned up a few times. The J gene is TRBJ1-5, the V gene TRBV5-6, with D unresolved. V gave up 4 bases and J gave up 8 bases, with 10 bases separating them. The germline gives CDR1 SGHDT, CDR2 YYEEEE. The CDR3 length is 12 residues. The CDR3 DNA reads as TGTGCCAGCAGCGTACGGGGAAAGCCCCAGCATTTT. Translated, it gives CASSVRGKPQHF.

Remarks on this clone: Additional DNA sequences in this sample encode the identical CDR3. This chain links TRBV19 with TRBJ1-5; D is unresolved. The CDR3 runs 12 residues. CDR1 LNHDA and CDR2 SQIVND come from the germline V gene (reference sequence). V was pared by 5 bases and J by 2 bases, with 4 bases between. CDR3 sequence reads: CASSQGNQPQHF. The CDR3 DNA reads TGTGCCAGTAGTCAGGGCAATCAGCCCCAGCATTTT.

V and J are TRBV4-1 and TRBJ1-5; 7 bases agree with TRBD1. The V segment lost 3 bases and the J segment 5 bases; nucleotides outside the gene matches: 7. Per germline, CDR1 MGHRA and CDR2 YSYEKL. CDR3 length: 15 amino acids. The CDR3, as DNA: TGCGCCAGCAGCCAGAAGACAGGGTTCGATCAGCCCCAGCATTTT. Its translation is CASSQKTGFDQPQHF.

The rearrangement joins TRBV2 to TRBJ1-1; TRBD1 might be the D (6 bases). Germline assignment: CDR1 SNHLY and CDR2 FYNNEI. The CDR3 contains 10 residues. With 9 bases removed from V and 11 bases from J, the gap between germline ends came to 13 bases. The CDR3 DNA sequence: TGTGCCAGTCAGGGGTGGTTGGCTTTCTTT. Amino acid sequence: CASQGWLAFF. Full variable domain (rest looked up from reference TRBV2 and TRBJ1-1): EPEVTQTPSHQVTQMGQEVILRCVPISNHLYFYWYRQILGQKVEFLVSFYNNEISEKSEIFDDQFSVERPDGSNFTLKIRSTKLEDSAMYFCASQGWLAFFGQGTRLTVV.

This chain uses TRBV19 with TRBJ1-4; D possibly corresponds to TRBD1 (5 bases). The V gene lost 3 bases and the J gene lost 7 bases, with 12 bases spanning the gap. Germline lookup yields CDR1 LNHDA and CDR2 SQIVND (reference sequence). This CDR3 spans 14 amino acids. For the CDR3, the DNA is TGTGCCAGTAGTATCCTGGGGGAGGTTGAAAAACTGTTTTTT. This codes for CASSILGEVEKLFF.

This clone was observed a few times. The rearrangement links TRBV7-2 to TRBJ2-6, with TRBD2 matching over 12 bases. CDR1 is SGHTA, CDR2 FQGNSA, per germline. This CDR3 contains 16 residues. Trimming cost V 6 bases and J 3 bases; bases outside gene matches: 3. CDR3 residues: CASRLAGGGGANVLTF. For the CDR3, the DNA is TGTGCCAGCAGACTAGCGGGGGGTGGTGGGGCCAACGTCCTGACTTTC. The complete variable domain, with remaining parts taken from reference TRBV7-2 and TRBJ2-6, reads GAGVSQSPSNKVTEKGKDVELRCDPISGHTALYWYRQSLGQGLEFLIYFQGNSAPDKSGLPSDRFSAERTGGSVSTLTIQRTQQEDSAVYLCASRLAGGGGANVLTFGAGSRLTVL.

The rearrangement links TRBV7-9 to TRBJ1-2, with D hard to call. Germline V lookup: CDR1 SEHNR, CDR2 FQNEAQ (reference sequence). Trimming took off 2 bases at V and 8 bases at J, with 15 bases between the two ends. The CDR3 totals 14 residues. The CDR3 spells CASSLSSEVEGYTF. The CDR3 region has the DNA TGTGCCAGCAGCTTAAGCTCTGAGGTGGAGGGCTACACCTTC. The entire variable domain, with the rest obtained from reference TRBV7-9 and TRBJ1-2, is as follows: DTGVSQNPRHKITKRGQNVTFRCDPISEHNRLYWYRQTLGQGPEFLTYFQNEAQLEKSRLLSDRFSAERPKGSFSTLEIQRTEQGDSAMYLCASSLSSEVEGYTFGSGTRLTVV.

The chain employs TRBV5-4 and TRBJ2-7; TRBD2 matches at 14 bases. The CDR3 spans 14 residues. Looked up from germline, CDR1 is SGHNT and CDR2 is YYREEE (reference sequence). The junction had 4 bases not matched to a gene; V was cut back by 4 bases and J by 7 bases. Written as DNA, the CDR3 is TGTGCCAGCAGCAACGGACTAGCGGGGGGTGAGCAGTACTTC. This codes for CASSNGLAGGEQYF.